A single T cell receptor (beta chain) is shown here with its context. The data belong to a study of blood T cell repertoires in COVID-19. Study-level background: The analysed material was cDNA or gDNA that came from T cells, B-cell-depleted T cells, or PBMCs.

TCRdb's copy holds only in-frame clones and misses some; the assay was immunoSEQ multiplex PCR. The data contain around 70,000 clones, less than 80% of them seen just once; the ten biggest clones take up around a quarter. Germline lookup yields CDR1 KGHSH and CDR2 LQKENI. Trimming at V came to 5 bases and at J to 5 bases, leaving 11 bases not matched to a gene. The CDR3 loop spans 15 amino acids. Sequencing was carried out using peripheral blood. V usage is TRBV18 and J usage is TRBJ2-7, with 8 nucleotides matching TRBD1. This clonotype was sampled from a man aged 55 to 70 with active or convalescent COVID-19. CDR3 residues: CASSTTGGSIDEQYF. CDR3 nucleotide sequence: TGTGCCAGCTCAACAACAGGGGGTTCGATCGACGAGCAGTACTTC.